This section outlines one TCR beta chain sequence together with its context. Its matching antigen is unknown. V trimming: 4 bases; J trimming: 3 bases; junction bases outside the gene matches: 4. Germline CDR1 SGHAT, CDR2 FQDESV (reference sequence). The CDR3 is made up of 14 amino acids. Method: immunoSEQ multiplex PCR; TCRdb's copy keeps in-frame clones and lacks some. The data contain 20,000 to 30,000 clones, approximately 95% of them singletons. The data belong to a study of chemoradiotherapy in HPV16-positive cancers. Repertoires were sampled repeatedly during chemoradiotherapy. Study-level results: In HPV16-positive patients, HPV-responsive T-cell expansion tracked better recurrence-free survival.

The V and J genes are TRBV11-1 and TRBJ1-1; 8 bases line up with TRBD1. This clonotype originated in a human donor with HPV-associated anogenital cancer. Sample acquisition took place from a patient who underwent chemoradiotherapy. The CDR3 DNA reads TGTGCCAGCAGCTCAGGACAGGGAGACACTGAAGCTTTCTTT. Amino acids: CASSSGQGDTEAFF.